A single sample gave rise to the 5 T cell receptor beta chains below, sequenced in a study of blood T cell repertoires in COVID-19. The protocol was immunoSEQ multiplex PCR, while the TCRdb copy is restricted to in-frame clones and leaves out a portion. Of fewer than 250,000 clones listed, approximately 86% are singletons. What was sequenced was peripheral blood. The receptors shown here come from a man between 35 and 55 years old with acute or convalescent COVID-19.

The table lists this clone with a count of one. The chain couples TRBV2 to TRBJ2-7; TRBD2 matches 8 bases. The V gene end was trimmed by 4 bases and the J gene end by 4 bases; junction bases not matched to a gene: 6. The CDR3 totals 14 residues. The germline CDR1 and CDR2 sequences are SNHLY and FYNNEI. The CDR3, as DNA: TGTGCCAGCAGTGGGAGGGCTAGCGGGTACGAGCAGTACTTC. It yields the protein CASSGRASGYEQYF.

This clone was observed a single time. The chain employs TRBV27 and TRBJ1-5; D might be TRBD1 (6 bases). Germline CDR1 reads MNHEY; CDR2 reads SMNVEV (reference sequence). V lost 3 bases to trimming and J lost 1 base, with 10 bases between them. CDR3 length: 15 amino acids. CDR3 region: CASSFGRGSNQPQHF. For the CDR3, the DNA is TGTGCCAGCAGTTTTGGGAGGGGGAGCAATCAGCCCCAGCATTTT.

The V and J genes are TRBV6-5 and TRBJ1-2, with 7 nucleotides matching TRBD1. Trimming took 6 bases from V and 10 from J; bases not matched to a gene: 11. The CDR3 contains 13 residues. From germline, CDR1 is MNHEY and CDR2 SVGAGI. CDR3 in amino acids: CASSSGTATSYTF. CDR3 bases: TGTGCCAGCAGCTCCGGGACAGCAACTTCCTACACCTTC.

The chain links TRBV7-9 to TRBJ2-2; D might be TRBD1 (6 bases). Trimming removed 5 bases from V and 2 bases from J, with 15 bases in between. The CDR3 extends over 16 amino acids. CDR1 is SEHNR, CDR2 FQNEAQ, per germline (reference sequence). The CDR3: CASSIWDNHNTGELFF. The CDR3 region has the DNA TGTGCCAGCAGCATCTGGGACAATCACAACACCGGGGAGCTGTTTTTT.

The chain is built from TRBV28 and TRBJ2-2, with 8 bases fitting TRBD2. Germline assignment: CDR1 MDHEN and CDR2 SYDVKM. V lost 6 bases and J lost 2; bases outside the gene matches: 2. This CDR3 has 14 amino acids. CDR3 nucleotide sequence: TGTGCCAGCAGAACTAGCGGAAACACCGGGGAGCTGTTTTTT. Protein product: CASRTSGNTGELFF.